One and the same sample provided the 29 T cell receptor beta chains below, sequenced in a study of PD-1 blockade in classical Hodgkin lymphoma. Produced via immunoSEQ multiplex PCR; TCRdb's table is partial and in-frame only. This sample has some 1,500 clones; around two thirds occur once, and the top ten carry roughly 32%. Each patient relapsed following autologous stem cell transplantation, and prior brentuximab vedotin exposure differed. Investigators obtained CD8+ T cells from thawed PBMCs by magnetic negative selection. The material was CD8+ T cells from blood, obtained at baseline. The receptor source for this set is a human donor with classical Hodgkin lymphoma.

Of note for this clone: The junction departs from germline at one end; a sequencing error may be responsible. The V gene is TRBV5-3, the J gene TRBJ2-7; TRBD2 is a possible D gene (6 bases). TRBV5-3 is given ORF status, its function remaining uncertain. This CDR3 contains 14 residues. The CDR3 spells CASSLVGSAGEQYF. CDR3 DNA: TGTGCCAGCAGCTTGGTCGGGAGCGCGGGCGAGCAGTACTTC.

The V call is TRBV6-5, the J call TRBJ2-1; maybe TRBD1 (6 bases). This CDR3 is 11 amino acids long. Per germline, CDR1 MNHEY and CDR2 SVGAGI. Deletions cut 6 bases from V and 12 bases from J, with 12 bases between. The CDR3 loop reads CASRGQFGQFF. CDR3 bases: TGTGCCAGCAGAGGACAGTTTGGGCAGTTCTTC.

This clone has more than one count but fewer than ten. This chain links TRBV30 with TRBJ2-7; TRBD2 agrees at 7 bases. Per germline, CDR1 GTSNPN and CDR2 SVGIG (reference sequence). The CDR3 has 12 amino acids. The trim removed 4 bases at V and 0 bases at J, leaving 0 bases unmatched. The CDR3 region is CAWTSGSYEQYF. CDR3 coding DNA: TGTGCCTGGACTAGCGGCTCCTACGAGCAGTACTTC.

V is TRBV14 and J is TRBJ2-1; D is uncertain. This CDR3 contains 12 residues. Germline CDR1 is SGHDN and CDR2 is FVKESK. V lost 6 bases, J lost 6 bases, and 9 bases lay in between. The CDR3 region is CASSLGGNEQFF. For the CDR3, the DNA is TGTGCCAGCAGTTTAGGCGGCAATGAGCAGTTCTTC.

The V and J genes are TRBV27 and TRBJ1-2, with D perhaps matching TRBD1 (5 bases). V lost 2 bases to trimming and J lost 6 bases, with 16 bases between them. The CDR3 is 15 residues long. CDR1 is MNHEY and CDR2 is SMNVEV in the germline V gene (reference sequence). CDR3 bases: TGTGCCAGCAGTTTAAGGGGAGTTCGGTGGGATGGCTACACCTTC. Amino acid sequence: CASSLRGVRWDGYTF.

This chain connects TRBV29-1 to TRBJ2-7; 7 bases align to TRBD2. Trimming cost V 0 bases and J 7 bases; bases outside gene matches: 12. CDR1 and CDR2 from the germline V gene are SQVTM and ANQGSEA. CDR3 size: 15 residues. The CDR3 spells CSVEDPLWREGEQYF. CDR3 bases: TGCAGCGTTGAAGACCCCCTTTGGAGGGAGGGGGAGCAGTACTTC.

V is TRBV10-3 and J is TRBJ2-3, with TRBD1 identical over 8 bases. The CDR3 consists of 14 residues. Germline CDR1 and CDR2: ENHRY and SYGVKD. J was trimmed by 3 bases and V by 5 bases; bases with no gene match: 4. The CDR3 loop reads CAISNRTGTDTQYF. The CDR3 DNA is TGTGCCATCAGTAATAGGACAGGGACAGATACGCAGTATTTT.

The gene calls are TRBV11-3 and TRBJ2-5; the D call may be TRBD1 or TRBD2 (7 bases each). Trimming shortened V by 6 bases and J by 4 bases, and 18 bases separated the two germline ends. There are 15 residues in the CDR3. CDR1 and CDR2 (germline): SGHNT, YENEEA. This CDR3 reads CASRQGGGPGETQYF. CDR3 DNA: TGTGCCAGCAGGCAGGGGGGAGGGCCAGGAGAGACCCAGTACTTC.

This clone was counted once. The chain recombines TRBV18 with TRBJ2-1, with D perhaps matching TRBD1 (6 bases). The CDR3 runs 15 residues. CDR1 is KGHSH and CDR2 is LQKENI in the germline V gene. Trimming removed 3 bases at V and 3 bases at J, with 12 bases between. CDR3 bases: TGTGCCAGCTCACCGCCGGGACAACACTACAATGAGCAGTTCTTC. This gives the protein CASSPPGQHYNEQFF.

The rearrangement uses TRBV6-1 and TRBJ2-1, with D perhaps TRBD1 (5 bases). CDR1 and CDR2 from the germline V gene are MNHNS and SASEGT. The CDR3 extends over 12 amino acids. The germline V and J ends were trimmed by 6 bases and 3 bases, with 6 bases remaining between them. The DNA of the CDR3 is TGTGCCAGCAGGGACAACTACAATGAGCAGTTCTTC. This translates into CASRDNYNEQFF.

The CDR3 sequence is CSVVPGTGEAFF. CDR3 in DNA: TGCAGCGTAGTTCCCGGGACAGGGGAAGCTTTCTTT. The J gene is TRBJ1-1, the V gene TRBV29-1, with 9 bases fitting TRBD1. Germline V lookup: CDR1 SQVTM, CDR2 ANQGSEA. V trimming: 6 bases; J trimming: 8 bases; junction bases outside the gene matches: 7. The CDR3 is 12 amino acids.

V gene TRBV6-5 combines with J gene TRBJ2-2; perhaps TRBD1 as D (6 bases). CDR1 is MNHEY, CDR2 SVGAGI, per germline. Trimming took off 6 bases at V and 5 bases at J, with 10 bases between the two ends. This CDR3 contains 13 residues. CDR3 residues: CASSGQSTGELFF. As DNA, the CDR3 is TGTGCCAGCAGCGGACAGTCGACCGGGGAGCTGTTTTTT.

The rearrangement joins TRBV18 to TRBJ1-2; 8 bases are a match to TRBD1. The CDR3 extends over 12 amino acids. Germline trimming cut 9 bases from V and 6 bases from J; bases unmatched to any gene: 6. Germline V lookup: CDR1 KGHSH, CDR2 LQKENI. CDR3 protein: CARSEDRDGYTF. For the CDR3, the DNA is TGTGCCAGGTCAGAGGACAGGGATGGCTACACCTTC.

This clone was observed a handful of times. The V and J genes are TRBV10-3 and TRBJ2-1; perhaps TRBD1 as D (5 bases). This CDR3 is built from 12 residues. Trimming took off 0 bases at V and 15 bases at J, with 12 bases between the two ends. Germline V gene data show CDR1 as ENHRY and CDR2 as SYGVKD. CDR3 in amino acids: CAISESGDSGFF. The CDR3 region has the DNA TGTGCCATCAGTGAGTCAGGGGATTCGGGGTTCTTC.

The CDR3 region has the DNA TGTGCCAGCAGCTTAGTGCAGAGCCAAGAGACCCAGTACTTC. Protein: CASSLVQSQETQYF. The chain recombines TRBV7-9 with TRBJ2-5; the D is unclear. Trimming removed 1 base at V and 1 base at J, with 7 bases between. This CDR3 has 14 amino acids. Germline CDR1 and CDR2: SEHNR and FQNEAQ (reference sequence).

The gene calls are TRBV4-1 and TRBJ2-7; 12 bases are a match to TRBD2. The ends lost 4 bases at V and 5 bases at J; junction bases unmatched: 9. The CDR3 has 16 residues. Germline CDR1 reads MGHRA; CDR2 reads YSYEKL. The DNA for the CDR3 is TGCGCCAGCAGCCGTATTTCCGGACTAGCGGGAAACGAGCAGTACTTC. Its protein is CASSRISGLAGNEQYF.

The rearrangement joins TRBV10-2 to TRBJ1-1; D remains unclear. Between the trimmed V and J ends, which lost 8 bases and 11 bases, there was a span of 12 bases. The CDR3 is made up of 10 amino acids. Germline V lookup: CDR1 WSHSY, CDR2 SAAADI. CDR3 loop: CASGQPGAFF. In nucleotides, the CDR3 is TGCGCCAGCGGTCAGCCTGGGGCTTTCTTT.

The chain couples TRBV7-9 to TRBJ2-7; 11 bases line up with TRBD1. The length of the CDR3 is 15 residues. Trimming took 7 bases from V and 0 from J; bases not matched to a gene: 5. Germline CDR1 reads SEHNR; CDR2 reads FQNEAQ (reference sequence). CDR3 amino acids: CASTRGTGGSYEQYF. DNA for the CDR3: TGTGCCAGCACCAGGGGGACAGGGGGCTCCTACGAGCAGTACTTC.

The table lists this clone with a count of one. The chain employs TRBV11-2 and TRBJ2-6; the match to TRBD1 covers 10 bases. The CDR3 length is 16 residues. Per the germline V gene, CDR1 is SGHAT and CDR2 is FQNNGV. The V gene end was trimmed by 3 bases and the J gene end by 2 bases; junction bases not matched to a gene: 1. The CDR3 nucleotides are TGTGCCAGCAGCTTCGGACAGGGGGCTGGGGCCAACGTCCTGACTTTC. Protein product: CASSFGQGAGANVLTF.

Within the sample, this clone is large. Other nucleotide sequences from this sample produce the same CDR3. The V and J genes are TRBV7-8 and TRBJ1-1; D is possibly TRBD1 (6 bases). The CDR3 covers 14 residues. V was trimmed by 4 bases and J by 1 base, leaving 10 bases between them. Germline V gives CDR1 SGHVS, CDR2 FQNEAQ. CDR3 DNA: TGTGCCAGCAGCTCGGGACAACCGAACACTGAAGCTTTCTTT. Amino acids: CASSSGQPNTEAFF.

CDR3 sequence reads: CASSLGRFKGADNEQFF. The CDR3, as DNA: TGTGCCAGCAGCTTAGGGCGGTTTAAAGGAGCCGACAATGAGCAGTTCTTC. This rearrangement joins TRBV7-9 to TRBJ2-1; D remains unclear. Trimming stripped 1 base from V and 5 bases from J, with 18 bases between. Germline V gives CDR1 SEHNR, CDR2 FQNEAQ (reference sequence). The CDR3 is 17 residues long.

This clone was counted once. The chain combines TRBV9 with TRBJ2-7, with TRBD1 matching 7 bases. The germline CDR1 and CDR2 sequences are SGDLS and YYNGEE. CDR3 length: 13 amino acids. After removal of 3 bases from V and 3 bases from J, the junction contained 3 bases not matched to a gene. CDR3 region: CASSARDSYEQYF. The CDR3, as DNA: TGTGCCAGCAGCGCCCGGGACAGCTACGAGCAGTACTTC.

The V gene is TRBV6-4, the J gene TRBJ2-3, with 7 bases lining up with TRBD1. Trimming cost V 6 bases and J 3 bases; bases outside gene matches: 3. Germline loops: CDR1 MRHNA, CDR2 SNTAGT. The CDR3 has 13 amino acids. Here the CDR3 DNA reads TGTGCCAGCAGCGGGACAGAAACAGATACGCAGTATTTT. Translated: CASSGTETDTQYF.

This clone is labeled as large. The chain recombines TRBV7-9 with TRBJ2-1, with D perhaps matching TRBD2 (5 bases). The germline CDR1 and CDR2 sequences are SEHNR and FQNEAQ (reference sequence). This CDR3 is built from 16 residues. The V and J ends lost 2 bases and 0 bases respectively, with 11 bases between them. The CDR3 DNA sequence: TGTGCCAGCAGCTTACAGCGGATCAGCTCCTACAATGAGCAGTTCTTC. As protein: CASSLQRISSYNEQFF.

The chain is built from TRBV2 and TRBJ2-7, with D unclear. This CDR3 spans 16 amino acids. Between the trimmed V and J ends, which lost 2 bases and 0 bases, there was a span of 14 bases. Germline CDR1 SNHLY, CDR2 FYNNEI. The CDR3 here is CASSESKRPVSYEQYF. In nucleotides, the CDR3 is TGTGCCAGCAGTGAATCAAAGCGCCCCGTCTCCTACGAGCAGTACTTC.

The chain is built from TRBV28 and TRBJ2-3; D remains ambiguous. Germline CDR1 is MDHEN and CDR2 is SYDVKM. The CDR3 runs 16 residues. The V gene lost 2 bases and the J gene lost 2 bases, with 14 bases spanning the gap. The CDR3 region has the DNA TGTGCCAGCAGTTTAGAAAGGGAACAGCTCACAGATACGCAGTATTTT. This sequence encodes CASSLEREQLTDTQYF.

The V call is TRBV27, the J call TRBJ2-2; 7 bases agree with TRBD2. The ends lost 3 bases at V and 4 bases at J; junction bases unmatched: 8. CDR1 and CDR2 from the germline V gene are MNHEY and SMNVEV (reference sequence). The CDR3 has 16 residues. The DNA of the CDR3 is TGTGCCAGCAGTTTTCTTCGGGGGGTCCGCACCGGGGAGCTGTTTTTT. Translating gives CASSFLRGVRTGELFF.

The V and J genes are TRBV28 and TRBJ1-3; D might be TRBD1 (6 bases). The CDR3 spans 14 residues. Trimming removed 7 bases from V and 4 bases from J, with 14 bases in between. Germline assignment: CDR1 MDHEN and CDR2 SYDVKM. The CDR3: CASTKGGLGNTIYF. CDR3 nucleotide sequence: TGTGCCAGCACCAAGGGGGGGTTAGGAAACACCATATATTTT.

The J gene is TRBJ1-1, the V gene TRBV9; maybe TRBD1 (5 bases). The V end lost 4 bases, the J end lost 6 bases, and 19 bases lay between the germline ends. Per germline, CDR1 SGDLS and CDR2 YYNGEE. This CDR3 has 15 amino acids. In DNA, the CDR3 is TGTGCCAGCAGCCCCCAAGGGACGGGGGGAGCTGAAGCTTTCTTT. Its protein product is CASSPQGTGGAEAFF. Full variable domain (missing parts from reference TRBV9 and TRBJ1-1): DSGVTQTPKHLITATGQRVTLRCSPRSGDLSVYWYQQSLDQGLQFLIQYYNGEERAKGNILERFSAQQFPDLHSELNLSSLELGDSALYFCASSPQGTGGAEAFFGQGTRLTVV.